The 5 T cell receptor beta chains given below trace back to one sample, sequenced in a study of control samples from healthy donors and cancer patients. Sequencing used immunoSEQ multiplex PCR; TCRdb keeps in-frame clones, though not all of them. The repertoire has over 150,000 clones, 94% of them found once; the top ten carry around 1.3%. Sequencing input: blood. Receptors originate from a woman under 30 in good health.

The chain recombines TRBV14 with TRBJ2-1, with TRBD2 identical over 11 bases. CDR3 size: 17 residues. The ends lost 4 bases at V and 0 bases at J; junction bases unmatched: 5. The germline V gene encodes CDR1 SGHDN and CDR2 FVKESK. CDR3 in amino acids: CASSPRLAGPSYNEQFF. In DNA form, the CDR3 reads TGTGCCAGCAGCCCCCGACTAGCGGGGCCCTCCTACAATGAGCAGTTCTTC.

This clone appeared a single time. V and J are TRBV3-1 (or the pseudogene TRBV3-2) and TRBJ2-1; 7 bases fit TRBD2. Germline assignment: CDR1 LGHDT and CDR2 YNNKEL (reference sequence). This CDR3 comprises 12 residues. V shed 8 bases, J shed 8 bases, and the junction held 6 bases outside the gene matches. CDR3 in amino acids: CASGGEGDEQFF. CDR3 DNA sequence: TGTGCCAGCGGCGGGGAGGGCGATGAGCAGTTCTTC.

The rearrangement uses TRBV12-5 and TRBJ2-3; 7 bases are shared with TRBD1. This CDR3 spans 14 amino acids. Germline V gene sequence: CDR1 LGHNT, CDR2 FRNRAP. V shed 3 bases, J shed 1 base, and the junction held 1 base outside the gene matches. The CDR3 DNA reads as TGTGCTAGTGGTTTAACAGGGGGCACAGATACGCAGTATTTT. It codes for CASGLTGGTDTQYF. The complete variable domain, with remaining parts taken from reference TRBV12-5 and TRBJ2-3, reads DARVTQTPRHKVTEMGQEVTMRCQPILGHNTVFWYRQTMMQGLELLAYFRNRAPLDDSGMPKDRFSAEMPDATLATLKIQPSEPRDSAVYFCASGLTGGTDTQYFGPGTRLTVL.

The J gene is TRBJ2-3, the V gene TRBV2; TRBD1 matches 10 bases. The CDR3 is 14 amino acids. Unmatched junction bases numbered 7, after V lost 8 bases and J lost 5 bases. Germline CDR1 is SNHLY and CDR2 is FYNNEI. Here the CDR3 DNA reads TGTGCCAGCTTACTGGACAGGGGGAAAGATACGCAGTATTTT. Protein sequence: CASLLDRGKDTQYF.

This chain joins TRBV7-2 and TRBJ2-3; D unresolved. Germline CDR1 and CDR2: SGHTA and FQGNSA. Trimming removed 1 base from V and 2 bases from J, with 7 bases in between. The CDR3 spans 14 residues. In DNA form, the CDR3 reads TGTGCCAGCAGCTTAGTGACTTTCACAGATACGCAGTATTTT. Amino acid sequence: CASSLVTFTDTQYF. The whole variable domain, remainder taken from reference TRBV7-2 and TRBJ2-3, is GAGVSQSPSNKVTEKGKDVELRCDPISGHTALYWYRQSLGQGLEFLIYFQGNSAPDKSGLPSDRFSAERTGGSVSTLTIQRTQQEDSAVYLCASSLVTFTDTQYFGPGTRLTVL.